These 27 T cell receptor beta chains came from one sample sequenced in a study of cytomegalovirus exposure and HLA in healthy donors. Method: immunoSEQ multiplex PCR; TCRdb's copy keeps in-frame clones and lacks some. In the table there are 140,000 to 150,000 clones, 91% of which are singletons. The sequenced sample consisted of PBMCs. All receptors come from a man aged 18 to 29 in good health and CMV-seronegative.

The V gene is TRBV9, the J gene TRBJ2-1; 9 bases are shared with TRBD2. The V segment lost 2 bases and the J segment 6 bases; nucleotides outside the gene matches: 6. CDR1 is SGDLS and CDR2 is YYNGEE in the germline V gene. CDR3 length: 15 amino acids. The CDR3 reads CASSVAGGPRNEQFF. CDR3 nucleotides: TGTGCCAGCAGCGTGGCGGGGGGGCCCCGCAATGAGCAGTTCTTC. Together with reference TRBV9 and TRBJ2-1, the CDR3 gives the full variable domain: DSGVTQTPKHLITATGQRVTLRCSPRSGDLSVYWYQQSLDQGLQFLIQYYNGEERAKGNILERFSAQQFPDLHSELNLSSLELGDSALYFCASSVAGGPRNEQFFGPGTRLTVL.

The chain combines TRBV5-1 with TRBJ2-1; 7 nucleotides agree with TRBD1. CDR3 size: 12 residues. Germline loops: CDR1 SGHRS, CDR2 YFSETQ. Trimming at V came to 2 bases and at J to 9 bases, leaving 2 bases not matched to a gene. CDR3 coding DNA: TGCGCCAGCAGCTTCGACAGGGCTGAGCAGTTCTTC. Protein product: CASSFDRAEQFF.

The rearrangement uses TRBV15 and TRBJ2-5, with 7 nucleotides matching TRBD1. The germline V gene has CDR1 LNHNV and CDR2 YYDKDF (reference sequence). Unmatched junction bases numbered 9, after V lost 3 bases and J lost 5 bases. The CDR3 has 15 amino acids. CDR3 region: CATSRPTGVGETQYF. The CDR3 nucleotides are TGTGCCACCAGCAGGCCTACAGGGGTTGGGGAGACCCAGTACTTC.

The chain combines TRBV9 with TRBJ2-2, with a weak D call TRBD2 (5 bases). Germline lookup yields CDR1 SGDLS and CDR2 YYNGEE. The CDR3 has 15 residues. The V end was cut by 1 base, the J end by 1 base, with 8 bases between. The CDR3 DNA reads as TGTGCCAGCAGCGTACCGGGGAGGAACACCGGGGAGCTGTTTTTT. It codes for CASSVPGRNTGELFF.

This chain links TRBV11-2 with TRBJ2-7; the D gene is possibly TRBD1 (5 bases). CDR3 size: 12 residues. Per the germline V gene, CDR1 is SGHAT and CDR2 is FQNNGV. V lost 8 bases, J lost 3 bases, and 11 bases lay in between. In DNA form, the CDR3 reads TGTGCCAGCGGGCAGGGAAGCTACGAGCAGTACGTC. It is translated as CASGQGSYEQYV.

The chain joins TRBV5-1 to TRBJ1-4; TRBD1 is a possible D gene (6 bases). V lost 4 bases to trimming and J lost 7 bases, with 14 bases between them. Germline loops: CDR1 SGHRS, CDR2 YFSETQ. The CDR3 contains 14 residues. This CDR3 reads CASSPGGGREKLFF. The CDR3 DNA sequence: TGCGCCAGCAGCCCCGGGGGGGGGCGTGAAAAACTGTTTTTT. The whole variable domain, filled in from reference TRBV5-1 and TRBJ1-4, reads KAGVTQTPRYLIKTRGQQVTLSCSPISGHRSVSWYQQTPGQGLQFLFEYFSETQRNKGNFPGRFSGRQFSNSRSEMNVSTLELGDSALYLCASSPGGGREKLFFGSGTQLSVL.

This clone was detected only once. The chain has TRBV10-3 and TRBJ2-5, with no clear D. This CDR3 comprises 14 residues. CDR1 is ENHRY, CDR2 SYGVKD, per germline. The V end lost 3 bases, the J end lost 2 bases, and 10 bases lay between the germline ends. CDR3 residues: CAISDSAEQETQYF. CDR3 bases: TGTGCCATCAGTGATTCGGCGGAGCAAGAGACCCAGTACTTC.

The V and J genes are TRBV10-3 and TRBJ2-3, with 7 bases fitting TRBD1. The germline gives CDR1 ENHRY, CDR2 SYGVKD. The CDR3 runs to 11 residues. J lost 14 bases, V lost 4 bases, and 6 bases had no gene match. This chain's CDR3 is CAISVGQLWYF. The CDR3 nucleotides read TGTGCCATCAGTGTGGGACAGCTCTGGTATTTT.

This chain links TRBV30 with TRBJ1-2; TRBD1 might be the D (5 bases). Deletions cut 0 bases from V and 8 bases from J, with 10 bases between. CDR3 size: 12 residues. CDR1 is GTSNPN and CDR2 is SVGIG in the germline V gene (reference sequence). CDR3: CAWSVSGPGYTF. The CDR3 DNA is TGTGCCTGGAGTGTGTCAGGGCCCGGCTACACCTTC.

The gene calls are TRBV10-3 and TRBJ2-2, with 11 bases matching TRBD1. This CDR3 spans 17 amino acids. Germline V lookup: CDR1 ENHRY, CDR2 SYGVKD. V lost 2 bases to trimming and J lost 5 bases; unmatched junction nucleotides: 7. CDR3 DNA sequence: TGTGCCATCAGTGAGGATGGACAGGGGGCGCGGACCGGGGAGCTGTTTTTT. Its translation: CAISEDGQGARTGELFF.

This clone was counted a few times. CDR3 DNA sequence: TGTGCCTGGAGTGACGGGAGTGCCGAGCAGTACGTC. It encodes CAWSDGSAEQYV. The chain uses TRBV30 and TRBJ2-7; possibly TRBD2 for D (6 bases). CDR3 size: 12 residues. The germline gives CDR1 GTSNPN, CDR2 SVGIG (reference sequence). V lost 1 base to trimming and J lost 6 bases, with 10 bases between them.

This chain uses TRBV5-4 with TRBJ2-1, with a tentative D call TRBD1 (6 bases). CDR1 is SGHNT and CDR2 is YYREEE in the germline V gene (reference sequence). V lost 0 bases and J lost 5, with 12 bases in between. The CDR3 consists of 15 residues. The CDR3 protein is CASSLVGTPHNEQFF. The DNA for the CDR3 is TGTGCCAGCAGCTTGGTTGGGACACCACACAATGAGCAGTTCTTC.

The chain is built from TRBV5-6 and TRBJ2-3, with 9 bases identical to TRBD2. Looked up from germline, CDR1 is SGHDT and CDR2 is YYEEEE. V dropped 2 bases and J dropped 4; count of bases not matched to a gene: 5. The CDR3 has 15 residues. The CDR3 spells CASSFGGRDADTQYF. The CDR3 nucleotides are TGTGCCAGCAGCTTCGGCGGGAGGGATGCAGATACGCAGTATTTT.

The DNA for the CDR3 is TGTGCCAGCTCACCCACCGGGGACTCCTATCAGCCCCAGCATTTT. Protein product: CASSPTGDSYQPQHF. V and J are TRBV18 and TRBJ1-5, with a possible D match to TRBD1 (5 bases). This CDR3 contains 15 residues. The V gene lost 3 bases and the J gene lost 5 bases, with 14 bases spanning the gap. Germline loops: CDR1 KGHSH, CDR2 LQKENI.

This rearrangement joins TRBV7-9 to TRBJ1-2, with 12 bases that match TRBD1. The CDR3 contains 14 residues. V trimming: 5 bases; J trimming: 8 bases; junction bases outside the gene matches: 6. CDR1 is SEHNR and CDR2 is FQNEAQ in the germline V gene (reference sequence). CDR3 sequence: CASSRWDRGQGYTF. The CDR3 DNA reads TGTGCCAGCAGCAGGTGGGACAGGGGGCAAGGCTACACCTTC.

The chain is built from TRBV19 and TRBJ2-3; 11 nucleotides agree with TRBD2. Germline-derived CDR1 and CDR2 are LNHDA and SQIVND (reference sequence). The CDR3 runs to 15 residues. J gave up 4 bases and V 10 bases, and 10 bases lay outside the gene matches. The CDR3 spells CATKTLAGGSDTQYF. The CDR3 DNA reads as TGTGCCACCAAAACCCTAGCGGGAGGCTCAGATACGCAGTATTTT.

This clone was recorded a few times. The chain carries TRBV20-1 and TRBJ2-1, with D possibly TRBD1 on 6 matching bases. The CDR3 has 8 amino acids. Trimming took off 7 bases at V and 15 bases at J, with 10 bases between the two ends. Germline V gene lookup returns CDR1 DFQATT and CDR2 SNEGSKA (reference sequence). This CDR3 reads CSVGRGFF. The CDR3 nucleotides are TGCAGTGTCGGCAGGGGGTTCTTC.

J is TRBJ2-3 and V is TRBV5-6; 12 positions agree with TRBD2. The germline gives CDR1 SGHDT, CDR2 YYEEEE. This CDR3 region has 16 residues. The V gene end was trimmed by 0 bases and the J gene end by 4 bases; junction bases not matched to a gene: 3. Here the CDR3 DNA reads TGTGCCAGCAGCTTGGGCCTAGCGGGAGGGCCAGATACGCAGTATTTT. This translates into CASSLGLAGGPDTQYF.

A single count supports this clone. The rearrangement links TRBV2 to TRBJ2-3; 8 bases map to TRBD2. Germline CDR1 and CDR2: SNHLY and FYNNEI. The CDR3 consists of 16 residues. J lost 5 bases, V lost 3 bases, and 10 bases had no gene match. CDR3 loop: CASSDRTSGPGDTQYF. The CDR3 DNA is TGTGCCAGCAGTGACCGCACTAGCGGCCCCGGAGATACGCAGTATTTT.

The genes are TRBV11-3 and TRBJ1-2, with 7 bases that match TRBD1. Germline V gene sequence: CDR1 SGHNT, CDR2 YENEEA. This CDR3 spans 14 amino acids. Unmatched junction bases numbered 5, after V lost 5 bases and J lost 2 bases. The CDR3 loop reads CASSQGTANYGYTF. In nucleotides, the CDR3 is TGTGCCAGCAGCCAAGGGACAGCCAACTATGGCTACACCTTC.

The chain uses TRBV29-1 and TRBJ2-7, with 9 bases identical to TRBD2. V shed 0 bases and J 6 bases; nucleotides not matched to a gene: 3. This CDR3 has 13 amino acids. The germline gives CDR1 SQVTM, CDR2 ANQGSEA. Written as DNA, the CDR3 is TGCAGCGTTGAAGAGCGGGAGGGCTCCGAGCAGTACTTC. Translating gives CSVEEREGSEQYF.

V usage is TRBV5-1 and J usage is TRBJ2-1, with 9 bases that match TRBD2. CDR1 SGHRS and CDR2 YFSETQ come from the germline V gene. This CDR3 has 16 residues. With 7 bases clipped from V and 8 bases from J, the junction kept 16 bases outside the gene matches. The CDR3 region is CASFLAGSFGEYEQFF. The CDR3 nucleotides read TGCGCCAGCTTCCTAGCGGGGAGTTTCGGGGAATATGAGCAGTTCTTC.

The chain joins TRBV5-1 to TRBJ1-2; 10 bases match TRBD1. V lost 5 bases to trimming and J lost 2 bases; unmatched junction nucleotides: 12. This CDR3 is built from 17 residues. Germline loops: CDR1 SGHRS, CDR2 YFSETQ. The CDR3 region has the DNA TGCGCCAGCAGGTCTGGCGTCTCGGGACAGGGGAACTATGGCTACACCTTC. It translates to CASRSGVSGQGNYGYTF.

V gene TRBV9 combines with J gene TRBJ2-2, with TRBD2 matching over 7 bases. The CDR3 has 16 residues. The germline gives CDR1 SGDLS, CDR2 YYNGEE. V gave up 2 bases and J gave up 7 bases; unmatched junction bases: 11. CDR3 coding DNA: TGTGCCAGCAGCGTCGGGGGAGGGGAGAATGTCGGGGAGCTGTTTTTT. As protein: CASSVGGGENVGELFF. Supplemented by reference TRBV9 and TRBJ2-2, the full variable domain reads DSGVTQTPKHLITATGQRVTLRCSPRSGDLSVYWYQQSLDQGLQFLIQYYNGEERAKGNILERFSAQQFPDLHSELNLSSLELGDSALYFCASSVGGGENVGELFFGEGSRLTVL.

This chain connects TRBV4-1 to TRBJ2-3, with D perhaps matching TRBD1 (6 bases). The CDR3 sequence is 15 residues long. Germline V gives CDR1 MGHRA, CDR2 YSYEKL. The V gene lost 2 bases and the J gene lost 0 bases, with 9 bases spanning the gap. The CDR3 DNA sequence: TGCGCCAGCAGCCAAACTAGGGGGAGCACAGATACGCAGTATTTT. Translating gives CASSQTRGSTDTQYF.

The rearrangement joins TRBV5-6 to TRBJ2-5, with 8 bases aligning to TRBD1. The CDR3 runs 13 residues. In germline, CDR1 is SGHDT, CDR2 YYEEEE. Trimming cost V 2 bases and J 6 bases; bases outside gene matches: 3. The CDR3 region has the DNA TGTGCCAGCAGCTTTGGACAGGGACAGACCCAGTACTTC. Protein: CASSFGQGQTQYF.

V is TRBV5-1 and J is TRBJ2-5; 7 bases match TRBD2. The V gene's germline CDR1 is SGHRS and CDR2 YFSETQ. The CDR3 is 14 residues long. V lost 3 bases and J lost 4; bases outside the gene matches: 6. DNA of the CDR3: TGCGCCAGCAGCTCACTCCCGGGGGGAGAGACCCAGTACTTC. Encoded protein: CASSSLPGGETQYF.